This record concerns one T cell receptor beta chain sequence. The antigen is not known. TCR cDNA was made by 5'RACE template switching, adding a universal primer site and UMIs. Using its own MiXCR run on the 5' RACE reads, TCRdb lists one record per CDR3 protein. The sample shows 200,000 to 300,000 distinct CDR3 sequences, roughly 13% of them seen only once. The record originates from a study of T cells after yellow fever vaccination. Study in general: When fractions had low cell numbers, they were prepared with SMART-Seq v4 Ultra Low Input.

Whole-study results and caveats: Few clonotypes appeared in both CD4 and CD8 compartments. Secondary responses were weaker yet peaked faster, day 5 versus 15.

CDR3 length: 14 residues. Germline V gives CDR1 MDHEN, CDR2 SYDVKM. The V end was cut by 10 bases, the J end by 1 base, with 14 bases between. The sequence was collected from a man younger than 45 who received the YFV17D yellow fever vaccine. Sequenced here: CD4+ T cells sorted from PBMCs, sampled 45 days after the yellow fever booster vaccination. V and J are TRBV28 and TRBJ2-4; D is perhaps TRBD1 (5 bases). For the CDR3, the DNA is TGTGCCACCCGCCCATCAGGGGCCAAAAACATTCAGTACTTC. Translation: CATRPSGAKNIQYF.